Following are 22 T cell receptor beta chains from one sample sequenced in a study of radiation and T cells in renal cell carcinoma. Time point denoted: blood 2 weeks post-SBRT. As to treatment: 15 Gy SBRT to primary tumor, nephrectomy 4 weeks later. The repertoire was sequenced with immunoSEQ multiplex PCR; TCRdb's copy has only in-frame clones and lacks some. This sample has just over 150,000 clones; approximately 88% occur once, and the top ten carry about an eighth. Sequenced here: blood, sampled from a patient whose treatment included radiotherapy and nephrectomy. Every receptor here comes from a woman between 50 and 59 years old with renal cell carcinoma.

The J gene is TRBJ2-4, the V gene TRBV19; D possibly uses TRBD1 or TRBD2 (6 bases each). In germline, CDR1 is LNHDA, CDR2 SQIVND (reference sequence). This CDR3 has 15 amino acids. V lost 5 bases and J 3 bases, leaving 14 bases between the germline ends. The CDR3 is CASSSPGEVKNIQYF. CDR3 DNA sequence: TGTGCCAGTAGTTCCCCAGGGGAGGTCAAAAACATTCAGTACTTC.

J is TRBJ2-1 and V is TRBV6-5, with TRBD2 matching 12 bases. The CDR3 runs to 15 residues. CDR1 is MNHEY and CDR2 is SVGAGI in the germline V gene. V was pared by 6 bases and J by 6 bases, with 6 bases of the junction left unmatched. CDR3 bases: TGTGCCAGCAGCCCTAGCGGGGGGGCTCTCAATGAGCAGTTCTTC. Encoded protein: CASSPSGGALNEQFF.

The rearrangement links TRBV19 to TRBJ1-1; tentatively, D is TRBD1 (5 bases). CDR3 size: 16 residues. The V gene lost 8 bases and the J gene lost 5 bases, with 24 bases spanning the gap. The V gene's germline CDR1 is LNHDA and CDR2 SQIVND (reference sequence). In DNA form, the CDR3 reads TGTGCCAGTGAGAAATTTGAGGGGCGGTTAAGGACTGAAGCTTTCTTT. Protein product: CASEKFEGRLRTEAFF.

V gene TRBV30 combines with J gene TRBJ1-2; 9 nucleotides agree with TRBD1. J lost 4 bases, V lost 5 bases, and 8 bases had no gene match. The germline V gene has CDR1 GTSNPN and CDR2 SVGIG (reference sequence). This CDR3 spans 14 amino acids. CDR3 loop: CAWSRDRVGYGYTF. In DNA, the CDR3 is TGTGCCTGGTCCCGGGACAGGGTTGGCTATGGCTACACCTTC.

The CDR3 loop reads CASRDPQRGRNTDTQYF. CDR3 nucleotides: TGCGCCAGCAGGGACCCACAGCGGGGGCGAAACACAGATACGCAGTATTTT. V and J are TRBV4-1 and TRBJ2-3; 8 positions agree with TRBD2. The CDR3 contains 17 residues. Trimming at V came to 6 bases and at J to 2 bases, leaving 13 bases not matched to a gene. Germline V gene sequence: CDR1 MGHRA, CDR2 YSYEKL.

CDR3 amino acids: CASSRDIASSNTEAFF. In DNA, the CDR3 is TGTGCCAGCTCACGGGACATCGCCTCCTCGAACACTGAAGCTTTCTTT. This chain uses TRBV18 with TRBJ1-1, with D possibly being TRBD1 (6 bases). Germline CDR1 reads KGHSH; CDR2 reads LQKENI. CDR3 size: 16 residues. The ends were cut back, 4 bases at V and 1 base at J, with 16 bases in the middle.

The chain combines TRBV5-1 with TRBJ2-1; 10 bases fit TRBD2. This CDR3 has 16 amino acids. J gave up 1 base and V 3 bases, and 4 bases lay outside the gene matches. Germline V gives CDR1 SGHRS, CDR2 YFSETQ. The CDR3 loop is CASSWSGGASYNEQFF. CDR3 DNA sequence: TGCGCCAGCAGCTGGAGCGGGGGGGCGTCCTACAATGAGCAGTTCTTC.

The chain recombines TRBV5-4 with TRBJ1-1; perhaps TRBD1 as D (5 bases). The CDR3 loop spans 15 amino acids. Germline V gene lookup returns CDR1 SGHNT and CDR2 YYREEE (reference sequence). The V gene lost 1 base and the J gene lost 1 base, with 11 bases spanning the gap. The CDR3 DNA is TGTGCCAGCAGCTTGTCGGGACTTAAGAACACTGAAGCTTTCTTT. Translated: CASSLSGLKNTEAFF.

This chain's CDR3 is CASSDGRSAYQPQHF. The CDR3 bases are TGTGCCAGCAGTGACGGACGGTCGGCATATCAGCCCCAGCATTTT. V and J are TRBV6-1 and TRBJ1-5; D remains ambiguous. The germline gives CDR1 MNHNS, CDR2 SASEGT. With 3 bases removed from V and 5 bases from J, the gap between germline ends came to 14 bases. CDR3 length: 15 amino acids.

On this clone: This sample includes further DNA sequences coding for the same CDR3. The chain couples TRBV6-6 to TRBJ2-7; 7 positions agree with TRBD1. V trimming: 0 bases; J trimming: 2 bases; junction bases outside the gene matches: 1. The CDR3 runs 14 residues. Germline CDR1 is MNHNY and CDR2 is SVGAGI (reference sequence). This CDR3 reads CASSYSGQTYEQYF. The CDR3, as DNA: TGTGCCAGCAGTTACTCGGGACAGACCTACGAGCAGTACTTC.

The J gene is TRBJ2-1, the V gene TRBV18; 9 bases are a match to TRBD1. CDR1 KGHSH and CDR2 LQKENI come from the germline V gene. V shed 3 bases, J shed 8 bases, and the junction held 5 bases outside the gene matches. The CDR3 has 14 amino acids. The CDR3 protein is CASSPGQGNHEQFF. The CDR3 region has the DNA TGTGCCAGCTCACCTGGACAGGGGAATCATGAGCAGTTCTTC.

This sequence joins TRBV19 and TRBJ2-2, with 10 bases that match TRBD2. Germline V CDR1 and CDR2: LNHDA, SQIVND (reference sequence). There are 19 residues in the CDR3. V lost 3 bases to trimming and J lost 3 bases; unmatched junction nucleotides: 13. CDR3 loop: CASSIGLAGGTFYTGELFF. CDR3 DNA sequence: TGTGCCAGTAGTATTGGATTAGCGGGGGGTACTTTTTACACCGGGGAGCTGTTTTTT.

Points on this clone: One junction end disagrees with the germline gene, perhaps due to a read error. The rearrangement joins TRBV5-6 to TRBJ1-2; the D is unclear. Per the germline V gene, CDR1 is SGHDT and CDR2 is YYEEEE. The CDR3 totals 12 residues. The CDR3: CASSLDYLGYAF. CDR3 in DNA: TGTGCCAGCAGCTTGGATTATTTAGGCTACGCCTTC.

The chain is built from TRBV6-1 and TRBJ2-7, with unresolved D. V lost 1 base, J lost 2 bases, and 9 bases lay in between. The V gene's germline CDR1 is MNHNS and CDR2 SASEGT. The CDR3 is 14 amino acids. The CDR3: CASSEVQYPYEQYF. CDR3 DNA: TGTGCCAGCAGTGAAGTACAGTATCCCTACGAGCAGTACTTC.

The chain combines TRBV18 with TRBJ2-3; D not certain. Germline CDR1 KGHSH, CDR2 LQKENI. V lost 5 bases and J 2 bases, leaving 14 bases between the germline ends. The length of the CDR3 is 15 residues. In nucleotides, the CDR3 is TGTGCCAGCTCAACCCTAGGAACCCTCACAGATACGCAGTATTTT. Translation: CASSTLGTLTDTQYF.

The genes are TRBV2 and TRBJ1-5, with no clear D. The germline V gene has CDR1 SNHLY and CDR2 FYNNEI. The V and J ends lost 0 bases and 15 bases respectively, with 18 bases between them. This CDR3 comprises 14 residues. CDR3 DNA: TGTGCCAGCAGTGAAGCGCTTCAAGGGTCCCTACGGCATTTT. Its translation is CASSEALQGSLRHF.

The chain links TRBV6-1 to TRBJ1-5; the D gene is possibly TRBD1 (5 bases). Trimming cost V 4 bases and J 0 bases, with 19 bases left between them. Germline CDR1 is MNHNS and CDR2 is SASEGT. The CDR3 length is 18 residues. In DNA, the CDR3 is TGTGCCAGCAGTGCCGACAGTAGCTATCTTCTTAGCAATCAGCCCCAGCATTTT. Translating it yields CASSADSSYLLSNQPQHF.

The CDR3 region has the DNA TGTGCCAGCAGCGTTGGACTAGCGGGGGCCACAGATACGCAGTATTTT. Translated, it gives CASSVGLAGATDTQYF. The chain carries TRBV7-2 and TRBJ2-3; 13 bases match TRBD2. The CDR3 consists of 16 residues. Germline CDR1 is SGHTA and CDR2 is FQGNSA. V was pared by 5 bases and J by 2 bases, with 4 bases of the junction left unmatched.

This CDR3 reads CASSPRHPAGGYEQFF. The CDR3 DNA follows: TGTGCCAGCTCACCACGGCATCCGGCAGGGGGCTATGAGCAGTTCTTC. This chain uses TRBV18 with TRBJ2-1; TRBD1 matches at 8 bases. The V and J ends lost 1 base and 8 bases, in that order; junction bases with no gene match: 10. The CDR3 length is 16 residues. Germline V CDR1 and CDR2: KGHSH, LQKENI.

This clone has just one count. V usage is TRBV6-5 and J usage is TRBJ1-5; 7 bases match TRBD1. The CDR3 runs 14 residues. V lost 6 bases to trimming and J lost 0 bases; unmatched junction nucleotides: 2. Germline assignment: CDR1 MNHEY and CDR2 SVGAGI. CDR3 sequence (DNA): TGTGCCAGCAGGACAGGGTCTAGCAATCAGCCCCAGCATTTT. It codes for CASRTGSSNQPQHF.

The V gene is TRBV6-1, the J gene TRBJ1-5, with a weak D call TRBD1 (5 bases). V was trimmed by 2 bases and J by 0 bases, leaving 11 bases between them. The CDR3 runs to 16 residues. The germline V gene encodes CDR1 MNHNS and CDR2 SASEGT. DNA for the CDR3: TGTGCCAGCAGTGAAAGGGGACTGTATAGCAATCAGCCCCAGCATTTT. It encodes CASSERGLYSNQPQHF.

The CDR3 coding sequence is TGTGCCAGCAGCTCCGGACTTGGGTTGGAGACCCAGTACTTC. Protein: CASSSGLGLETQYF. The chain couples TRBV7-2 to TRBJ2-5; a possible D gene is TRBD2 (5 bases). The CDR3 has 14 residues. The germline gives CDR1 SGHTA, CDR2 FQGNSA. With 4 bases removed from V and 5 bases from J, the gap between germline ends came to 14 bases.